Shown below are 20 T cell receptor beta chains from a single sample sequenced in a study of cytomegalovirus exposure and HLA in healthy donors. This table comes from immunoSEQ multiplex PCR, and its TCRdb copy is limited to in-frame clones, with some not included. Here the sample spans about 140,000 clones, approximately 94% being singletons. Sequenced input: PBMCs. All receptors derive from a man in his late teens or twenties in good health and CMV-seropositive.

The chain couples TRBV19 to TRBJ1-1, with 7 bases fitting TRBD1. Germline assignment: CDR1 LNHDA and CDR2 SQIVND (reference sequence). The CDR3 contains 15 residues. With 1 base clipped from V and 3 bases from J, the junction kept 5 bases outside the gene matches. CDR3 sequence reads: CASSIVARGDTEAFF. CDR3 in DNA: TGTGCCAGTAGTATAGTCGCCAGGGGGGACACTGAAGCTTTCTTT.

This rearrangement joins TRBV18 to TRBJ2-1; tentatively, D is TRBD2 (6 bases). Germline values: CDR1 KGHSH, CDR2 LQKENI. V shed 3 bases and J shed 8 bases, with 17 bases lying between them. The CDR3 spans 15 residues. This CDR3 reads CASSPRRDLVYEQFF. CDR3 in DNA: TGTGCCAGCTCACCTAGGCGGGATCTAGTCTATGAGCAGTTCTTC.

The chain has TRBV5-1 and TRBJ1-2; weak D call: TRBD1 (5 bases). Between the trimmed V and J ends, which lost 0 bases and 2 bases, there was a span of 5 bases. Germline CDR1 and CDR2: SGHRS and YFSETQ. The CDR3 loop spans 13 amino acids. The CDR3 DNA follows: TGCGCCAGCAGCTTGGGGGGCAACTATGGCTACACCTTC. Protein sequence: CASSLGGNYGYTF. The complete variable domain, with remaining parts taken from reference TRBV5-1 and TRBJ1-2, reads KAGVTQTPRYLIKTRGQQVTLSCSPISGHRSVSWYQQTPGQGLQFLFEYFSETQRNKGNFPGRFSGRQFSNSRSEMNVSTLELGDSALYLCASSLGGNYGYTFGSGTRLTVV.

The chain has TRBV7-2 and TRBJ1-1; 8 positions agree with TRBD1. The CDR3 spans 14 residues. Germline values: CDR1 SGHTA, CDR2 FQGNSA. The J segment lost 1 base and the V segment lost 5 bases, leaving 3 bases of the junction unmatched. The CDR3 nucleotides read TGTGCCAGCAGCCTGGGACAGGCGAACACTGAAGCTTTCTTT. It specifies CASSLGQANTEAFF.

The chain couples TRBV5-1 to TRBJ2-7; D might be TRBD2 (6 bases). V was pared by 2 bases and J by 0 bases, with 12 bases between. This CDR3 is built from 15 residues. Germline CDR1 reads SGHRS; CDR2 reads YFSETQ. This CDR3 is CASSFGGKSSYEQYF. CDR3 bases: TGCGCCAGCAGCTTCGGCGGGAAGAGCTCCTACGAGCAGTACTTC.

This chain links TRBV14 with TRBJ2-5; 7 nucleotides align to TRBD2. The CDR3 is made up of 14 amino acids. The V segment lost 3 bases and the J segment 3 bases; nucleotides outside the gene matches: 4. In germline, CDR1 is SGHDN, CDR2 FVKESK. The CDR3 DNA sequence: TGTGCCAGCAGCCATGCTAGCGGAAAAGAGACCCAGTACTTC. This gives the protein CASSHASGKETQYF. The full variable domain, rest sourced from reference TRBV14 and TRBJ2-5, is EAGVTQFPSHSVIEKGQTVTLRCDPISGHDNLYWYRRVMGKEIKFLLHFVKESKQDESGMPNNRFLAERTGGTYSTLKVQPAELEDSGVYFCASSHASGKETQYFGPGTRLLVL.

V usage is TRBV12-5 and J usage is TRBJ1-2; 7 nucleotides agree with TRBD1. V was clipped by 5 bases and J by 8 bases; unmatched bases: 8. CDR1 and CDR2 (germline): LGHNT, FRNRAP. This CDR3 is 13 amino acids long. The CDR3 DNA follows: TGTGCTAGTGGTCCGCCCACAGGGGAGGGCTACACCTTC. It encodes CASGPPTGEGYTF. Looking up the rest from reference TRBV12-5 and TRBJ1-2 gives the full variable domain: DARVTQTPRHKVTEMGQEVTMRCQPILGHNTVFWYRQTMMQGLELLAYFRNRAPLDDSGMPKDRFSAEMPDATLATLKIQPSEPRDSAVYFCASGPPTGEGYTFGSGTRLTVV.

J is TRBJ1-2 and V is TRBV28; TRBD1 matches 9 bases. Germline V gives CDR1 MDHEN, CDR2 SYDVKM. The CDR3 covers 17 residues. Trimming removed 8 bases from V and 0 bases from J; junction bases left unmatched: 13. CDR3 coding DNA: TGTGCCAGCGGGCCCACCCGGGACAGGGTTACTAACTATGGCTACACCTTC. It specifies CASGPTRDRVTNYGYTF.

The chain links TRBV27 to TRBJ2-7, with D possibly being TRBD2 (6 bases). This CDR3 is built from 15 residues. Trimming removed 4 bases from V and 2 bases from J, with 15 bases in between. Germline CDR1 reads MNHEY; CDR2 reads SMNVEV (reference sequence). CDR3 in DNA: TGTGCCAGCAGTTCCTTAGCGGAAGCAACCTACGAGCAGTACTTC. Translating gives CASSSLAEATYEQYF.

The chain is built from TRBV15 and TRBJ1-4; 10 bases match TRBD1. In germline, CDR1 is LNHNV, CDR2 YYDKDF (reference sequence). The V gene end was trimmed by 2 bases and the J gene end by 4 bases; junction bases not matched to a gene: 1. The CDR3 consists of 15 residues. In DNA form, the CDR3 reads TGTGCCACCAGCAGACGGACAGGGGGTAATGAAAAACTGTTTTTT. Translating gives CATSRRTGGNEKLFF.

This rearrangement joins TRBV19 to TRBJ1-1; D is uncertain. CDR1 is LNHDA, CDR2 SQIVND, per germline (reference sequence). V dropped 1 base and J dropped 0 bases, with 6 bases sitting between them. The CDR3 runs 14 residues. This chain's CDR3 is CASSIAGLNTEAFF. CDR3 DNA: TGTGCCAGTAGTATAGCCGGGTTGAACACTGAAGCTTTCTTT.

This chain joins TRBV4-1 and TRBJ2-3; no firm D call. Germline CDR1 reads MGHRA; CDR2 reads YSYEKL. Trimming took 2 bases from V and 0 from J, leaving 12 bases between them. The CDR3 spans 16 residues. The CDR3 loop is CASSQLPTPSTDTQYF. Here the CDR3 DNA reads TGCGCCAGCAGCCAACTACCGACACCTAGCACAGATACGCAGTATTTT.

The chain joins TRBV6-5 to TRBJ1-2; D is perhaps TRBD1 (6 bases). CDR3 length: 13 amino acids. Trimming pared 5 bases from V and 4 bases from J, leaving 11 bases between. Germline lookup yields CDR1 MNHEY and CDR2 SVGAGI. CDR3 nucleotides: TGTGCCAGCAGTCCAGGGGTTATCTATGGCTACACCTTC. It is translated as CASSPGVIYGYTF.

This clone has a single count. The chain links TRBV5-1 to TRBJ1-2, with 9 bases identical to TRBD1. V shed 1 base and J 2 bases; nucleotides not matched to a gene: 6. This CDR3 spans 16 amino acids. Germline V gene data show CDR1 as SGHRS and CDR2 as YFSETQ. The CDR3 DNA reads as TGCGCCAGCAGCTTGAGGCCGGGACAGGGCAACTATGGCTACACCTTC. The encoded protein is CASSLRPGQGNYGYTF.

About this clone itself: Other DNA variants within this sample encode the same CDR3. The genes are TRBV5-1 and TRBJ2-2; a possible D gene is TRBD1 (5 bases). Trimming removed 4 bases at V and 5 bases at J, with 9 bases between. The V gene's germline CDR1 is SGHRS and CDR2 YFSETQ. This CDR3 is 13 amino acids long. As DNA, the CDR3 is TGCGCCAGCAGCCCCCAGGGTACCGGGGAGCTGTTTTTT. Its translation: CASSPQGTGELFF.

The CDR3 DNA reads TGCAGCGAGCTGCTAGCCAAAAACATTCAGTACTTC. It specifies CSELLAKNIQYF. V is TRBV29-1 and J is TRBJ2-4; the D is unclear. Trimming left V 7 bases short and J 0 bases short, with 7 bases between. The CDR3 consists of 12 residues. Germline V CDR1 and CDR2: SQVTM, ANQGSEA.

The chain carries TRBV7-6 and TRBJ1-6; D is uncertain. V was shortened by 5 bases and J by 5 bases, with 13 bases between the two germline ends. CDR3 size: 15 residues. Looked up from germline, CDR1 is SGHVS and CDR2 is FNYEAQ. CDR3 DNA: TGTGCCAGCAGCCCCCTCGGGGAGGATAATTCACCCCTCCACTTT. Residues: CASSPLGEDNSPLHF. Based on the CDR3 plus reference TRBV7-6 and TRBJ1-6, the full variable domain is GAGVSQSPRYKVTKRGQDVALRCDPISGHVSLYWYRQALGQGPEFLTYFNYEAQQDKSGLPNDRFSAERPEGSISTLTIQRTEQRDSAMYRCASSPLGEDNSPLHFGNGTRLTVT.

The genes are TRBV11-3 and TRBJ1-1; D remains unclear. The CDR3 runs 13 residues. CDR1 and CDR2 from the germline V gene are SGHNT and YENEEA. Trimming took 5 bases from V and 3 from J, leaving 10 bases between them. The CDR3 coding sequence is TGTGCCAGCAGCCGCGCGATGTACACTGAAGCTTTCTTT. Protein: CASSRAMYTEAFF.

The V and J genes are TRBV15 and TRBJ1-2, with TRBD1 as a possible D gene (5 bases). The length of the CDR3 is 14 residues. V lost 1 base to trimming and J lost 6 bases, with 12 bases between them. Germline V lookup: CDR1 LNHNV, CDR2 YYDKDF (reference sequence). The CDR3 sequence is CATSRVAGDHGYTF. In DNA form, the CDR3 reads TGTGCCACCAGCAGAGTTGCGGGGGATCATGGCTACACCTTC.

The V call is TRBV28, the J call TRBJ1-1; 7 positions agree with TRBD1. The CDR3 is 15 residues long. Germline trimming cut 1 base from V and 1 base from J; bases unmatched to any gene: 3. Germline V gene data show CDR1 as MDHEN and CDR2 as SYDVKM. CDR3 DNA sequence: TGTGCCAGCAGTTTATTTCAGGGGGAGAACACTGAAGCTTTCTTT. Amino acid sequence: CASSLFQGENTEAFF.